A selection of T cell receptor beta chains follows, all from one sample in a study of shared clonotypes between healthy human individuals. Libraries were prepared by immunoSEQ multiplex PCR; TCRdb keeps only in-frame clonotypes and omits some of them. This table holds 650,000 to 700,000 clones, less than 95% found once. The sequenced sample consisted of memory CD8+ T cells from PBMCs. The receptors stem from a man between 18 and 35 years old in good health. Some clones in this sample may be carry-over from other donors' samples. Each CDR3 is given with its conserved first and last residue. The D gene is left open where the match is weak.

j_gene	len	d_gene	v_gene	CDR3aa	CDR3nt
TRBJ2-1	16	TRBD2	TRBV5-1	CASSGGLADPLGEQFF	TGCGCCAGCAGCGGGGGACTAGCGGACCCCTTGGGTGAGCAGTTCTTC
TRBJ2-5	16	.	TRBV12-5	CASGLVQARTQETQYF	TGTGCTAGTGGTTTGGTACAGGCCAGAACTCAAGAGACCCAGTACTTC
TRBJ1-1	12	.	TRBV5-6	CASSLGYTEAFF	TGTGCCAGCAGCTTAGGGTACACTGAAGCTTTCTTT
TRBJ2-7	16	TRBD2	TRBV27	CASTLSMEGGRGEQYF	TGTGCCAGCACCCTTAGTATGGAGGGAGGGCGAGGGGAGCAGTACTTC
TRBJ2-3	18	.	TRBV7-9	CASRYPGSVVGGTDTQYF	TGTGCCAGCAGATACCCAGGTTCCGTGGTTGGGGGCACAGATACGCAGTATTTT
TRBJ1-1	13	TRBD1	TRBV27	CASSPGGPTEAFF	TGTGCCAGCAGTCCAGGGGGGCCCACTGAAGCTTTCTTT
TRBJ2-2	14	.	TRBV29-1	CSAGDQRNTGELFF	TGCAGCGCGGGGGATCAACGAAACACCGGGGAGCTGTTTTTT
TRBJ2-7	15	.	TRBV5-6	CASSGGTAISYEQYF	TGTGCCAGCAGCGGCGGGACAGCCATTTCCTACGAGCAGTACTTC
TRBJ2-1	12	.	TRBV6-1	CASSVGTFDWFF	TGTGCCAGCAGCGTCGGGACTTTCGATTGGTTCTTC
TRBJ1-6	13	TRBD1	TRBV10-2	CAISQGTYSPLHF	TGCGCCATATCACAGGGGACGTATTCACCCCTCCACTTT
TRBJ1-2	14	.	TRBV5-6	CASSPGYSNYGYTF	TGTGCCAGCAGCCCGGGGTACAGTAACTATGGCTACACCTTC